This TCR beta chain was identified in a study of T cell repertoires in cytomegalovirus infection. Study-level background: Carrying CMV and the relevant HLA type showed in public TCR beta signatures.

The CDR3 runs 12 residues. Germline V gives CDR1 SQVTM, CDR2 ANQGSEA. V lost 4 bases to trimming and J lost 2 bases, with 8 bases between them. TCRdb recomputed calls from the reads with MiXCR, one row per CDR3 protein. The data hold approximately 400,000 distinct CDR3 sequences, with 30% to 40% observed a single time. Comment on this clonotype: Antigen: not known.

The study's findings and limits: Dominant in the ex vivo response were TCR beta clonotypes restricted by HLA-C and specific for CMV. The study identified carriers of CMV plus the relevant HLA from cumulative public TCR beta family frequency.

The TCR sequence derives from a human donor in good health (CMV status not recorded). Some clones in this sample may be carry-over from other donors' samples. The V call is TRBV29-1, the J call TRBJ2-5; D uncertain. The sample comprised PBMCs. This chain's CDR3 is CSVVEHQETQYF. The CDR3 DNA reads TGCAGCGTTGTAGAGCATCAAGAGACCCAGTACTTC.